The clone carrying this T cell receptor (beta chain) occurred many times. Its target is unknown. From the 5' RACE reads, TCRdb called clonotypes with MiXCR, one entry per CDR3 protein. Found here are 68,000 or so distinct CDR3 sequences, 7.4% of them singletons; the top ten hold 36%. The record originates from a study of T cells after yellow fever vaccination. Whole-study results and caveats: A secondary response was less intense yet reached its peak sooner, at day 5 versus 15. Only a small proportion of the clonotypes turned up in both the CD4 and the CD8 compartments, likely arising from convergent recombination.

The V segment lost 4 bases and the J segment 2 bases; nucleotides outside the gene matches: 8. The CDR3 is made up of 17 amino acids. Germline V lookup: CDR1 SGHRS, CDR2 YFSETQ. This sequence originates from a man aged 25-40 years who received the YFV17D yellow fever vaccine. The starting material was CD8+ T cells sorted from PBMCs, obtained 15 days after the yellow fever booster vaccination. This chain links TRBV5-1 with TRBJ2-2; TRBD2 matches at 10 bases. The CDR3 region is CASSPGGLAENTGELFF. The CDR3 nucleotides are TGCGCCAGCAGCCCGGGTGGACTAGCGGAAAACACCGGGGAGCTGTTTTTT.